The T cell receptor beta chain under discussion was sequenced for a study of T cells in Graves' hyperthyroidism and ophthalmopathy. Whole-study results and caveats: Researchers report that a 13 V-J model separated ophthalmopathy from stable hyperthyroidism.

RNA transcripts yielded amplified TCR beta CDR3 regions. Primed by the HTBI set, a first-round RT-PCR was run on the TCR CDR3. TCRdb fed the multiplex PCR reads into MiXCR, producing one record per CDR3 protein. Here the sample spans hundreds of thousands of distinct CDR3 sequences, roughly 15% being singletons. Ophthalmopathy patients all had a Clinical Activity Score of at least 3, a NOSPECS grade of at least 4 and disease under 3 months old. Uncontrolled infection, other autoimmune disease, pregnancy or lactation led to exclusion. Each diagnosis drew on symptoms, thyroxine, TRAb, thyroid ultrasound and orbital computed tomography findings. This clonotype was observed at least ten times. Its antigen is still unknown. J gave up 4 bases and V 9 bases, and 3 bases lay outside the gene matches. The CDR3 consists of 14 residues. Germline V gene data show CDR1 as MNHNS and CDR2 as SASEGT.

The sequence came from a woman aged 50 to 60 with Graves' ophthalmopathy. Sequencing was done on a sample of blood. The rearrangement uses TRBV6-1 and TRBJ2-3; TRBD2 matches at 14 bases. CDR3 coding DNA: TGTGCCAGTGGACTAGCGGGAGGCCCAGATACGCAGTATTTT. The encoded protein is CASGLAGGPDTQYF.